The 9 T cell receptor beta chains below were found in one sample sequenced in a study of shared clonotypes between healthy human individuals. The method was immunoSEQ multiplex PCR; TCRdb's version includes in-frame clones alone and lacks a portion of them. This sample has 550,000 to 600,000 clones; around three quarters occur once, and the top ten carry around 11%. Material for sequencing was PBMCs. Receptors originate from a middle-aged woman in good health. Some clones in this sample may be carry-over from other donors' samples.

The table lists this clone with a few counts. This chain joins TRBV11-2 and TRBJ1-3, with D hard to call. Germline CDR1 is SGHAT and CDR2 is FQNNGV. The CDR3 sequence is 15 residues long. Between the trimmed V and J ends, which lost 0 bases and 1 base, there was a span of 7 bases. CDR3 coding DNA: TGTGCCAGCAGCTTAGATCGCGGGTCTGGAAACACCATATATTTT. Translating gives CASSLDRGSGNTIYF.

This clone occurred once. V gene TRBV6-5 combines with J gene TRBJ1-5; D is possibly TRBD1 (6 bases). V was shortened by 6 bases and J by 4 bases, with 10 bases between the two germline ends. There are 13 residues in the CDR3. In germline, CDR1 is MNHEY, CDR2 SVGAGI. The CDR3 spells CASSRTDNQPQHF. Here the CDR3 DNA reads TGTGCCAGCAGCCGGACAGATAATCAGCCCCAGCATTTT.

The table lists this clone with a count of one. The J gene is TRBJ1-2, the V gene TRBV28; weak D call: TRBD1 (5 bases). Germline V gene lookup returns CDR1 MDHEN and CDR2 SYDVKM. Trimming left V 2 bases short and J 2 bases short, with 15 bases between. This CDR3 spans 16 amino acids. The CDR3, as DNA: TGTGCCAGCAGTTTAATCGGCGGGGGGTTCAACTATGGCTACACCTTC. Encoded protein: CASSLIGGGFNYGYTF.

CDR3 in amino acids: CASSFSGKDTGELFF. The CDR3 bases are TGTGCCAGCTCTTTTAGCGGGAAGGACACCGGGGAGCTGTTTTTT. The rearrangement joins TRBV18 to TRBJ2-2; 8 nucleotides agree with TRBD2. The length of the CDR3 is 15 residues. Per the germline V gene, CDR1 is KGHSH and CDR2 is LQKENI. V lost 6 bases, J lost 3 bases, and 6 bases stayed unmatched.

This chain connects TRBV29-1 to TRBJ2-1; D gene uncertain. The CDR3 has 12 residues. Germline V gene sequence: CDR1 SQVTM, CDR2 ANQGSEA. The germline V and J ends were trimmed by 7 bases and 8 bases, with 15 bases remaining between them. The CDR3 reads CSAQVVVDEQFF. CDR3 in DNA: TGCAGCGCCCAGGTGGTAGTCGATGAGCAGTTCTTC.

The J gene is TRBJ2-5, the V gene TRBV15, with 7 bases fitting TRBD1. The CDR3 is made up of 15 amino acids. Germline assignment: CDR1 LNHNV and CDR2 YYDKDF (reference sequence). Trimming removed 0 bases from V and 4 bases from J; junction bases left unmatched: 5. CDR3 residues: CATSRDRTGRETQYF. The CDR3 bases are TGTGCCACCAGCAGAGATCGGACAGGTCGAGAGACCCAGTACTTC.

Turning to this clone: Other nucleotide sequences in the sample specify the same CDR3. The chain uses TRBV27 and TRBJ1-1; no reliable D call. The V end lost 4 bases, the J end lost 0 bases, and 6 bases lay between the germline ends. Germline lookup yields CDR1 MNHEY and CDR2 SMNVEV (reference sequence). The CDR3 is made up of 13 amino acids. CDR3 DNA: TGTGCCAGCAGTTCCAACATGAACACTGAAGCTTTCTTT. Amino acids: CASSSNMNTEAFF.

The chain combines TRBV7-2 with TRBJ1-1; D gene ambiguous. Germline V lookup: CDR1 SGHTA, CDR2 FQGNSA. The CDR3 spans 16 residues. Trimming took 4 bases from V and 1 from J, leaving 16 bases between them. The CDR3 loop is CASSSRPVWANTEAFF. DNA of the CDR3: TGTGCCAGCAGCTCGCGCCCGGTTTGGGCGAACACTGAAGCTTTCTTT. Based on the CDR3 plus reference TRBV7-2 and TRBJ1-1, the full variable domain is GAGVSQSPSNKVTEKGKDVELRCDPISGHTALYWYRQSLGQGLEFLIYFQGNSAPDKSGLPSDRFSAERTGGSVSTLTIQRTQQEDSAVYLCASSSRPVWANTEAFFGQGTRLTVV.

The chain combines TRBV28 with TRBJ2-2; 8 positions agree with TRBD2. Looked up from germline, CDR1 is MDHEN and CDR2 is SYDVKM. The CDR3 loop spans 13 amino acids. With V trimmed by 5 bases and J by 6 bases, 2 bases remained unmatched. The DNA for the CDR3 is TGTGCCAGCAGTAGCGGGAGCGCCGGGGAGCTGTTTTTT. This sequence encodes CASSSGSAGELFF.